This T cell receptor beta chain was recovered during a study of T cell responses to AZD1222 COVID-19 vaccine. Regarding the study as a whole: Donors, mostly white British, included more females; clonal diversity was possibly underestimated. No day 14 peak samples; only post-peak repertoires were characterized. After two AZD1222 doses, spike-specific TCR breadth and depth rose versus day 0. Baseline serostatus was positive in only a handful of AZD1222 recipients.

The germline V gene has CDR1 SGHDN and CDR2 FVKESK. With V trimmed by 3 bases and J by 0 bases, 6 bases remained unmatched. The CDR3 consists of 18 residues. Measured with immunoSEQ multiplex PCR; TCRdb has only the in-frame clones, and not every one. The repertoire holds 150,000 to 180,000 clones, with 88% as singletons. With respect to this clone: The antigen remains undetermined.

The chain joins TRBV14 to TRBJ2-6; 9 nucleotides align to TRBD1. The clonotype comes from an adult in good health. The starting material was peripheral blood, obtained on day 0 of AZD1222 vaccination. CDR3 amino acids: CASSQGQGLPSGANVLTF. The CDR3 DNA sequence: TGTGCCAGCAGCCAGGGACAGGGCTTACCCTCTGGGGCCAACGTCCTGACTTTC.